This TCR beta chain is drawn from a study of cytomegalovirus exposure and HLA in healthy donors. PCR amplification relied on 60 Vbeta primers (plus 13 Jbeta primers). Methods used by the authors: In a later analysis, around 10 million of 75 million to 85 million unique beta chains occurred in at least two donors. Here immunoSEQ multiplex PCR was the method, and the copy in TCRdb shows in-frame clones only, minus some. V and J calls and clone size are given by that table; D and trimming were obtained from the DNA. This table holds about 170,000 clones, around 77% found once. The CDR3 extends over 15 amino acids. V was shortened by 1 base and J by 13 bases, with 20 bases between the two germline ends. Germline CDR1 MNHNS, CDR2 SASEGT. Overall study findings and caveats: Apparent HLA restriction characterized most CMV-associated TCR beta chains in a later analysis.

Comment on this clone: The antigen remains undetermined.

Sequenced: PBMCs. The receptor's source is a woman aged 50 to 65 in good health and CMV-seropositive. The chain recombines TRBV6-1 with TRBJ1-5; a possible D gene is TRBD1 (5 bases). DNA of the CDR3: TGTGCCAGCAGTGAAGTCGGAGGGGCGCAATCAAAACAGCATTTT. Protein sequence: CASSEVGGAQSKQHF.